The entry that follows covers one T cell receptor (beta chain) sequence. In the original workflow: Researchers report that nucleated cell counts were estimated from reference gene primer amplification. TCRdb keeps only in-frame clones here, not all; method: immunoSEQ multiplex PCR. For V, J and clone size, that table is used; D and trimming come from the DNA. The sample carries over 250,000 clones, more than 75% recorded once. CDR3 length equals 18 residues. With V trimmed by 3 bases and J by 7 bases, 11 bases remained unmatched. Germline CDR1 WNHNN, CDR2 SYGVQD (reference sequence). The entry originates in a study of blood T cell repertoires in COVID-19. Study-level information: Acute and convalescent COVID-19 specimens originated in the United States, Italy and Spain.

The chain carries TRBV10-1 and TRBJ2-2, with 13 bases fitting TRBD2. The receptor comes from a middle-aged woman who had recovered from COVID-19. The sample comprised peripheral blood. The CDR3 sequence: CASSEGLGTSGTGGELFF. The DNA of the CDR3 is TGCGCCAGCAGTGAAGGTCTGGGGACTAGCGGGACCGGCGGGGAGCTGTTTTTT.